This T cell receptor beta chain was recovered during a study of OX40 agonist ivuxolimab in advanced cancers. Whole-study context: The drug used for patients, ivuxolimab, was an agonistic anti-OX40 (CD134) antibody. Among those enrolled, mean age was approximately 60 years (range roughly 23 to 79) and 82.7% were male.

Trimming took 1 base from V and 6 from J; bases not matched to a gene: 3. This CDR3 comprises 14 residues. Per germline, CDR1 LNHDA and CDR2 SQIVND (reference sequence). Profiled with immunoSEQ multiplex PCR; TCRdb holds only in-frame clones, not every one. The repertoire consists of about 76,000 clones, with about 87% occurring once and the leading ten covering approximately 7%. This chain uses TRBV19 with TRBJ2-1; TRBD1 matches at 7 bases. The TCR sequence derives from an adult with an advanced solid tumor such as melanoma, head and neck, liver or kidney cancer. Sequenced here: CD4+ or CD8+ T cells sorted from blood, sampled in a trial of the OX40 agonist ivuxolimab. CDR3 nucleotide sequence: TGTGCCAGTAGTATAGTTGGACAGGCCAATGAGCAGTTCTTC. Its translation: CASSIVGQANEQFF.